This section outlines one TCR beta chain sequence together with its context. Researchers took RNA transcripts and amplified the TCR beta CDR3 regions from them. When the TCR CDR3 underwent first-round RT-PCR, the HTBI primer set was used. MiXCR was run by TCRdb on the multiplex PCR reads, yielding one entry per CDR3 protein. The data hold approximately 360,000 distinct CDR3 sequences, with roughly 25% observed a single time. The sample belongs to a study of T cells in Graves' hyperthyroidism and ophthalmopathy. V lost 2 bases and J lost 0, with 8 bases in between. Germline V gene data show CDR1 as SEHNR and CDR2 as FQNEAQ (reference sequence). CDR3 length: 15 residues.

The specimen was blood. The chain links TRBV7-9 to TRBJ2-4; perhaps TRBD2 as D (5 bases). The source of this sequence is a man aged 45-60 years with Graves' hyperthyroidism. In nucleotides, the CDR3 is TGTGCCAGCAGCTTAATGGGGAGAGCCAAAAACATTCAGTACTTC. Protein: CASSLMGRAKNIQYF.